The clone carrying this T cell receptor beta chain has just a few counts. Its antigen is unknown. This record comes from a study of T cells after yellow fever vaccination. Study-wide results and caveats: Re-detected after boosting: most primary clones, about 96% of CD4 and under 90% of CD8. Abundant clonotypes (contaminants from the bulk population) could be present in FACS-sorted repertoires.

The study made its TCR cDNA through 5'RACE template switching. That step introduced a universal primer site along with UMIs. From the 5' RACE reads, TCRdb called clonotypes with MiXCR, one entry per CDR3 protein. The sample has some 560,000 distinct CDR3 sequences, about 15% seen once. There are 15 residues in the CDR3. The V gene lost 4 bases and the J gene lost 0 bases, with 11 bases spanning the gap. The germline CDR1 and CDR2 sequences are SGHDT and YYEEEE. This chain links TRBV5-6 with TRBJ2-1; no definite D call. The source of this sequence is a man aged 18-30 years who received the YFV17D yellow fever vaccine. The material was PBMCs, obtained around 5 days after the first yellow fever vaccination. In nucleotides, the CDR3 is TGTGCCAGCAGCCCCGACTCCCACTCCTACAATGAGCAGTTCTTC. It codes for CASSPDSHSYNEQFF.